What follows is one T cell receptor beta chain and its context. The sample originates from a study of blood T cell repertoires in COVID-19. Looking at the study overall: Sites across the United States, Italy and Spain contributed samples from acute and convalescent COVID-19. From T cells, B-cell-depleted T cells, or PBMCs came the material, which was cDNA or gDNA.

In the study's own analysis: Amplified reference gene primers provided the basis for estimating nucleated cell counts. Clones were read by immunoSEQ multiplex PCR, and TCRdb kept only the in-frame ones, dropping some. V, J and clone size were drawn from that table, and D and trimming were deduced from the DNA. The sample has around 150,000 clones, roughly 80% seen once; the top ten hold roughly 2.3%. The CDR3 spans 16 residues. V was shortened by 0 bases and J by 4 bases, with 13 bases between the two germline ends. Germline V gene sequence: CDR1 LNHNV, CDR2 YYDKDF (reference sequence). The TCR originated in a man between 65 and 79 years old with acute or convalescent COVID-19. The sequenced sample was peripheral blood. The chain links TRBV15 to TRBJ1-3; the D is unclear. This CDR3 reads CATSREASGSGNTIYF. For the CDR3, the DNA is TGTGCCACCAGCAGAGAGGCCTCGGGGTCCGGAAACACCATATATTTT.